The entry below gives a single T cell receptor beta chain sequence along with its context. This sample was taken from a study of blood T cells in healthy people across ages. For the second PCR, which ran for about 7 to 11 cycles, a sample-barcoded 5' primer and a J-beta primer mix were used. TCRdb processed the 5' RACE reads anew with MiXCR; each CDR3 protein has one entry. The data hold roughly 500,000 distinct CDR3 sequences, with 25% to 30% observed a single time. This CDR3 is 17 amino acids long. Material for sequencing was blood. The sequence came from a woman in her seventies in good health. The genes are TRBV21-1 and TRBJ2-1; whether TRBD2, the table's D call, matches the DNA was not checked. TRBV21-1 is shown as a pseudogene. The DNA of the CDR3 is TGTGCCAGCAGCCCGATTATTCCAGGGATACGCTACAATGAGCAGTTCTTC. It yields the protein CASSPIIPGIRYNEQFF.